Below, one T cell receptor (beta chain) is given with its context. Its antigen is undetermined. Sequenced by immunoSEQ multiplex PCR; TCRdb stores in-frame clones only, minus some. Of over 55,000 clones listed, roughly 81% were seen once; the top ten hold 6.5% to 9%. This sample is drawn from a study of a mutant IDH1 vaccine in newly diagnosed glioma. About the research overall: First vaccine doses came 4-6 weeks after radiotherapy alone, or with temozolomide cycles. Mean patient age was about 44 years; approximately 60% were male and around 40% female. Study observations and caveats: Among patients, roughly 95% showed immune responses induced by the vaccine.

Time point here: week 23, last vaccination. Every vaccination contained 300 ug of the mutant IDH1 20-mer peptide and was paired with topical imiquimod. The germline gives CDR1 SGHVS, CDR2 FNYEAQ. The CDR3 sequence is 15 residues long. Trimming removed 0 bases at V and 2 bases at J, with 10 bases between. The rearrangement uses TRBV7-6 and TRBJ1-1; D might be TRBD1 (6 bases). The sequence came from a woman aged 40 to 50 with glioma. Some clones in this sample may be carry-over from other donors' samples. The source was PBMCs, collected from a glioma patient whose treatment included an IDH1 peptide vaccine. The CDR3 DNA reads TGTGCCAGCAGCTTAGCTTTGGGGGCAAACACTGAAGCTTTCTTT. Encoded protein: CASSLALGANTEAFF.